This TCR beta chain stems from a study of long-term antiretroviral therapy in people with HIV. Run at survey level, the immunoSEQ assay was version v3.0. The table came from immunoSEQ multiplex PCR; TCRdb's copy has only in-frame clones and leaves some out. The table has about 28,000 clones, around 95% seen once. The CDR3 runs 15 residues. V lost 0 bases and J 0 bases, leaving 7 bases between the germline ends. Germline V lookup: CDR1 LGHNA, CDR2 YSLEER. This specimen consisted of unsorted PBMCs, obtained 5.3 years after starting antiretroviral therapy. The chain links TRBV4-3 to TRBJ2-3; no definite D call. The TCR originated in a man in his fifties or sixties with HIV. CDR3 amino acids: CASSQEIVSTDTQYF. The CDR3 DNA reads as TGCGCCAGCAGCCAAGAGATCGTTAGCACAGATACGCAGTATTTT.